What follows are 27 T cell receptor beta chains derived from one specimen sequenced in a study of Graves' ophthalmopathy and Graves' hyperthyroidism. Amplification of the TCR beta CDR3 regions used RNA transcripts (as template). Second-round multiplex PCR followed a first-round RT-PCR using HTBI primers. TCRdb called the multiplex PCR reads again in MiXCR, with one record for every CDR3 protein. The sample holds around 600,000 distinct CDR3 sequences; roughly 39% are singletons and the top ten take around 3.3%. Material: peripheral blood. The receptors derive from an adult man with Graves' ophthalmopathy.

The CDR3 reads CASSSLPGGLRELFF. Written as DNA, the CDR3 is TGTGCCAGCAGCTCCCTTCCGGGGGGCTTGCGGGAGCTGTTTTTT. The chain couples TRBV9 to TRBJ2-2, with D possibly matching TRBD2 (7 bases). V shed 4 bases and J shed 9 bases, with 19 bases lying between them. In germline, CDR1 is SGDLS, CDR2 YYNGEE. This CDR3 comprises 15 residues.

A word on this clonotype: This may be a read error, as it is one base from a much larger clone. The genes are TRBV7-2 and TRBJ2-7; TRBD1 might be the D (5 bases). Germline V gene sequence: CDR1 SGHTA, CDR2 FQGNSA. This CDR3 comprises 15 residues. The CDR3 loop is CASSLSLTGSLEQHF. CDR3 DNA: TGTGCCAGCAGCTTAAGTCTCACAGGTAGTCTCGAGCAGCACTTC.

V gene TRBV25-1 combines with J gene TRBJ1-3, with 7 bases identical to TRBD1. From germline, CDR1 is MGHDK and CDR2 SYGVNS. CDR3 length: 13 amino acids. Unmatched junction bases numbered 5, after V lost 9 bases and J lost 3 bases. CDR3 sequence: CARKTGNGNTIYF. Written as DNA, the CDR3 is TGTGCCAGAAAGACAGGGAATGGAAACACCATATATTTT. Looking up the rest from reference TRBV25-1 and TRBJ1-3 gives the full variable domain: EADIYQTPRYLVIGTGKKITLECSQTMGHDKMYWYQQDPGMELHLIHYSYGVNSTEKGDLSSESTVSRIRTEHFPLTLESARPSHTSQYLCARKTGNGNTIYFGEGSWLTVV.

The chain couples TRBV10-3 to TRBJ1-2; D not resolved. Trimming took 6 bases from V and 0 from J, leaving 14 bases between them. This CDR3 has 15 residues. Germline lookup yields CDR1 ENHRY and CDR2 SYGVKD. The CDR3: CAISQTWRANYGYTF. The CDR3 coding sequence is TGTGCCATCAGCCAAACTTGGAGAGCTAACTATGGCTACACCTTC.

The rearrangement links TRBV27 to TRBJ1-1; perhaps TRBD1 as D (6 bases). The CDR3 is 15 residues long. Trimming cost V 5 bases and J 0 bases, with 13 bases left between them. Per germline, CDR1 MNHEY and CDR2 SMNVEV (reference sequence). The CDR3 here is CASSTWTEMNTEAFF. The CDR3 DNA reads as TGTGCCAGCAGTACATGGACAGAGATGAACACTGAAGCTTTCTTT.

The chain couples TRBV7-9 to TRBJ2-7; 8 bases agree with TRBD1. The length of the CDR3 is 16 residues. The trim removed 3 bases at V and 2 bases at J, leaving 9 bases unmatched. The germline V gene encodes CDR1 SEHNR and CDR2 FQNEAQ (reference sequence). This chain's CDR3 is CASSFPRTGTTYEQYF. CDR3 DNA sequence: TGTGCCAGCAGCTTCCCCAGGACAGGGACAACCTACGAGCAGTACTTC.

This clonotype was picked up many times. J is TRBJ2-6 and V is TRBV7-9; 12 nucleotides agree with TRBD1. CDR1 and CDR2 from the germline V gene are SEHNR and FQNEAQ (reference sequence). The CDR3 contains 18 residues. The trim removed 1 base at V and 0 bases at J, leaving 1 base unmatched. The CDR3 coding sequence is TGTGCCAGCAGCTTAGGGGGACAGGGGGCCTCTGGGGCCAACGTCCTGACTTTC. This gives the protein CASSLGGQGASGANVLTF. Using reference TRBV7-9 and TRBJ2-6 for the parts outside the CDR3, the full variable domain is DTGVSQNPRHKITKRGQNVTFRCDPISEHNRLYWYRQTLGQGPEFLTYFQNEAQLEKSRLLSDRFSAERPKGSFSTLEIQRTEQGDSAMYLCASSLGGQGASGANVLTFGAGSRLTVL.

The CDR3: CASSHPTGGVYEQYF. CDR3 DNA sequence: TGTGCCAGCAGCCACCCTACAGGGGGCGTGTACGAGCAGTACTTC. This sequence joins TRBV14 and TRBJ2-7, with 9 bases matching TRBD1. There are 15 residues in the CDR3. J gave up 4 bases and V 3 bases, and 7 bases lay outside the gene matches. CDR1 and CDR2 (germline): SGHDN, FVKESK.

The V call is TRBV7-8, the J call TRBJ1-1, with D possibly matching TRBD1 (6 bases). V gave up 8 bases and J gave up 3 bases, with 16 bases separating them. Germline V gene sequence: CDR1 SGHVS, CDR2 FQNEAQ. This CDR3 comprises 14 residues. This CDR3 is CASRPGGADTEAFF. The CDR3 DNA is TGTGCCAGCCGACCTGGGGGGGCGGACACTGAAGCTTTCTTT.

The J gene is TRBJ2-5, the V gene TRBV12-3 or TRBV12-4; 14 bases fit TRBD2. This CDR3 is 17 amino acids long. J gave up 5 bases and V 4 bases, and 9 bases lay outside the gene matches. The CDR3 is CASSWGTSGGQRETQYF. The CDR3 DNA reads as TGTGCCAGCAGTTGGGGGACTAGCGGGGGCCAGAGGGAGACCCAGTACTTC.

This clonotype was counted between two and nine times. The gene calls are TRBV5-1 and TRBJ1-1, with 10 bases matching TRBD1. Per germline, CDR1 SGHRS and CDR2 YFSETQ. The CDR3 is 17 residues long. Trimming removed 1 base from V and 7 bases from J; junction bases left unmatched: 13. The CDR3 region is CASSLSDRGQVYLEAFF. In DNA form, the CDR3 reads TGCGCCAGCAGCTTGTCCGACAGGGGGCAAGTCTATCTTGAAGCTTTCTTT.

The chain joins TRBV7-8 to TRBJ2-7, with 10 nucleotides matching TRBD2. Germline-derived CDR1 and CDR2 are SGHVS and FQNEAQ. With V trimmed by 11 bases and J by 3 bases, 7 bases remained unmatched. The CDR3 totals 13 residues. CDR3 loop: CAWSGGGDYEQYF. DNA for the CDR3: TGTGCCTGGAGCGGGGGGGGGGACTACGAGCAGTACTTC. The complete variable domain, with remaining parts taken from reference TRBV7-8 and TRBJ2-7, reads GAGVSQSPRYKVAKRGQDVALRCDPISGHVSLFWYQQALGQGPEFLTYFQNEAQLDKSGLPSDRFFAERPEGSVSTLKIQRTQQEDSAVYLCAWSGGGDYEQYFGPGTRLTVT.

This clonotype was seen ten or more times. This chain links TRBV15 with TRBJ1-5, with D perhaps matching TRBD1 (5 bases). V lost 3 bases and J 3 bases, leaving 9 bases between the germline ends. Germline loops: CDR1 LNHNV, CDR2 YYDKDF (reference sequence). This CDR3 is built from 14 residues. The CDR3 sequence: CATSSTGYNQPQHF. The DNA of the CDR3 is TGTGCCACCAGCAGTACAGGTTACAATCAGCCCCAGCATTTT.

The J gene is TRBJ2-5, the V gene TRBV7-9, with TRBD1 matching 8 bases. V was pared by 0 bases and J by 6 bases, with 9 bases of the junction left unmatched. This CDR3 region has 16 residues. Germline CDR1 reads SEHNR; CDR2 reads FQNEAQ (reference sequence). CDR3 loop: CASSLASGQAHKTQYF. The CDR3, as DNA: TGTGCCAGCAGCTTAGCCTCGGGACAGGCTCATAAGACCCAGTACTTC. Full variable domain (missing parts from reference TRBV7-9 and TRBJ2-5): DTGVSQNPRHKITKRGQNVTFRCDPISEHNRLYWYRQTLGQGPEFLTYFQNEAQLEKSRLLSDRFSAERPKGSFSTLEIQRTEQGDSAMYLCASSLASGQAHKTQYFGPGTRLLVL.

V and J are TRBV29-1 and TRBJ1-2, with D possibly TRBD1 on 6 matching bases. The CDR3 spans 12 residues. The germline V gene encodes CDR1 SQVTM and CDR2 ANQGSEA. Deletions cut 6 bases from V and 5 bases from J, with 13 bases between. The CDR3 bases are TGCAGCGTCGGTGGGGACAAGTATGGCTACACCTTC. Translating it yields CSVGGDKYGYTF.

This clonotype was seen repeatedly, ten times or more. This chain uses TRBV29-1 with TRBJ2-5, with 7 positions matching TRBD1. V was clipped by 0 bases and J by 4 bases; unmatched bases: 5. This CDR3 region has 14 residues. The germline gives CDR1 SQVTM, CDR2 ANQGSEA. CDR3 nucleotides: TGCAGCGTTGAAGAACGGACAGGTCTAGAGACCCAGTACTTC. Encoded protein: CSVEERTGLETQYF.

The sample holds many counts of this clonotype. The genes are TRBV19 and TRBJ1-1; D gene unclear. V dropped 7 bases and J dropped 0 bases, with 9 bases sitting between them. Germline V CDR1 and CDR2: LNHDA, SQIVND (reference sequence). The CDR3 is 13 residues long. This CDR3 is CASTDGLNTEAFF. The CDR3 nucleotides read TGTGCCAGTACTGACGGGTTGAACACTGAAGCTTTCTTT.

This clonotype was seen only a few times. One junction end does not reproduce the germline sequence, and a read error may be involved. The chain has TRBV10-3 and TRBJ1-5, with 9 bases lining up with TRBD1. The CDR3 loop spans 16 amino acids. CDR1 and CDR2 (germline): ENHRY, SYGVKD. This chain's CDR3 is CASSDLPGQGRQPQHF. The CDR3 bases are TGTGCCAGCAGTGATCTTCCGGGACAGGGTAGGCAGCCCCAGCATTTT.

This clonotype was counted only a few times. The chain recombines TRBV14 with TRBJ1-4, with D perhaps TRBD1 (5 bases). Trimming took off 3 bases at V and 4 bases at J, with 12 bases between the two ends. Germline lookup yields CDR1 SGHDN and CDR2 FVKESK. The CDR3 is 15 residues long. The CDR3 loop is CASSHTTGINEKLFF. In DNA, the CDR3 is TGTGCCAGCAGCCACACCACAGGCATTAATGAAAAACTGTTTTTT.

To note about this clonotype: Because it lacks the conserved phenylalanine or tryptophan at the end, this CDR3 is likely a read error. V usage is TRBV20-1 and J usage is TRBJ2-3, with unresolved D. This CDR3 region has 12 residues. The V gene's germline CDR1 is DFQATT and CDR2 SNEGSKA (reference sequence). CDR3 DNA: TGCAGCGCTAGAGATCGTACAGATACGCAGTATTAT. Translated, it gives CSARDRTDTQYY.

This chain connects TRBV20-1 to TRBJ2-7; TRBD2 matches 9 bases. The CDR3 sequence is 14 residues long. From germline, CDR1 is DFQATT and CDR2 SNEGSKA (reference sequence). Germline trimming cut 3 bases from V and 4 bases from J; bases unmatched to any gene: 7. The DNA for the CDR3 is TGCAGTGCTAGTTTTAGCGGGGGTAGGTACGAGCAGTACTTC. Translating gives CSASFSGGRYEQYF.

Many counts were recorded for this clonotype. The V call is TRBV7-9, the J call TRBJ1-2, with 7 bases fitting TRBD1. The germline gives CDR1 SEHNR, CDR2 FQNEAQ (reference sequence). V lost 3 bases and J lost 0; bases outside the gene matches: 4. This CDR3 contains 15 residues. The CDR3 coding sequence is TGTGCCAGCAGCTTCGGACAGGATCCTAACTATGGCTACACCTTC. It specifies CASSFGQDPNYGYTF.

This clonotype has ten or more counts. The chain employs TRBV6-1 and TRBJ1-1, with D tentatively TRBD1 (6 bases). The CDR3 loop spans 16 amino acids. Trimming removed 8 bases from V and 4 bases from J, with 23 bases in between. Germline V gene lookup returns CDR1 MNHNS and CDR2 SASEGT. CDR3 nucleotide sequence: TGTGCCAGCGTTGGCCCAGGACAGCCTGGCGGCACTGAAGCTTTCTTT. Encoded protein: CASVGPGQPGGTEAFF.

The V gene is TRBV29-1, the J gene TRBJ1-1; 8 bases line up with TRBD1. This CDR3 has 13 residues. The germline V gene encodes CDR1 SQVTM and CDR2 ANQGSEA. V trimming: 4 bases; J trimming: 10 bases; junction bases outside the gene matches: 11. This CDR3 is CSVAGQGGPAAFF. DNA of the CDR3: TGCAGCGTTGCTGGACAGGGAGGCCCTGCAGCTTTCTTT. Variable domain in full (rest from reference TRBV29-1 and TRBJ1-1): SAVISQKPSRDICQRGTSLTIQCQVDSQVTMMFWYRQQPGQSLTLIATANQGSEATYESGFVIDKFPISRPNLTFSTLTVSNMSPEDSSIYLCSVAGQGGPAAFFGQGTRLTVV.

This clonotype was seen only once. The chain couples TRBV29-1 to TRBJ2-5, with a tentative D call TRBD2 (6 bases). This CDR3 has 12 residues. Looked up from germline, CDR1 is SQVTM and CDR2 is ANQGSEA. Trimming removed 7 bases from V and 5 bases from J, with 14 bases in between. The CDR3 region has the DNA TGCAGCGGGAGGGCGACACGTGAGACCCAGTACTTC. As protein: CSGRATRETQYF.

This clonotype appeared many times. The V and J genes are TRBV7-3 and TRBJ2-2, with D tentatively TRBD1 (6 bases). V was trimmed by 2 bases and J by 7 bases, leaving 14 bases between them. CDR1 is SGHTA, CDR2 FQGTGA, per germline. CDR3 length equals 15 residues. CDR3 coding DNA: TGTGCCAGCAGCTTACGGGCAGGGGATGGCGGGGAGCTGTTTTTT. Its protein is CASSLRAGDGGELFF.

This clonotype was recorded a few times. The chain carries TRBV19 and TRBJ2-2, with 9 bases aligning to TRBD1. CDR1 is LNHDA, CDR2 SQIVND, per germline (reference sequence). The CDR3 has 16 amino acids. The trim removed 6 bases at V and 0 bases at J, leaving 5 bases unmatched. The DNA for the CDR3 is TGTGCCAGTAGCCAAGGACAGGGGCCGAACACCGGGGAGCTGTTTTTT. Protein sequence: CASSQGQGPNTGELFF.